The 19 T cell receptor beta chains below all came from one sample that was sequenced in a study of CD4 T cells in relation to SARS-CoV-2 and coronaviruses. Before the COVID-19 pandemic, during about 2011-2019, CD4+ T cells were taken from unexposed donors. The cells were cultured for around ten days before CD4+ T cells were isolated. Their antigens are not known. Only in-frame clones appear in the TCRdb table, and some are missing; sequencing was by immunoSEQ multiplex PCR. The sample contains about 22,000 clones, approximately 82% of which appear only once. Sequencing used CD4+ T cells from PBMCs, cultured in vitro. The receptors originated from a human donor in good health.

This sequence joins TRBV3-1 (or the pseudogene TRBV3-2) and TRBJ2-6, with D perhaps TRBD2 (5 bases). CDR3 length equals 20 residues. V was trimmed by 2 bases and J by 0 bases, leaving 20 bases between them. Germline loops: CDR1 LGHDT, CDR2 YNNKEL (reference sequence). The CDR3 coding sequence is TGTGCCAGCAGCCAATTTGGGAGAAGGTTGATGAGCTCTGGGGCCAACGTCCTGACTTTC. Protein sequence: CASSQFGRRLMSSGANVLTF.

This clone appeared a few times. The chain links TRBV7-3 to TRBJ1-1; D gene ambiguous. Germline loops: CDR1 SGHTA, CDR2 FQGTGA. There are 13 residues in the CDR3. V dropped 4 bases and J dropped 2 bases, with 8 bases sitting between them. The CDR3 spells CASSSVTNTEAFF. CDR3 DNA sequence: TGTGCCAGCAGCTCGGTAACCAACACTGAAGCTTTCTTT.

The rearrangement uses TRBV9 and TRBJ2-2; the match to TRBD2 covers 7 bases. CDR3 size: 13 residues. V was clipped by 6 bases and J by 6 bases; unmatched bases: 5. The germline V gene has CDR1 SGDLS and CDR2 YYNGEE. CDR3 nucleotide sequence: TGTGCCAGCAACATAGCGGGCTCCGGGGAGCTGTTTTTT. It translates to CASNIAGSGELFF.

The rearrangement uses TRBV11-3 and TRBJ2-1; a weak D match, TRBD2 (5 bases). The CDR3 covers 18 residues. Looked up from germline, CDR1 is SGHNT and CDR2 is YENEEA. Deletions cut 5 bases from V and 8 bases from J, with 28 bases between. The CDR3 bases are TGTGCCAGCAGCCTAGCCCGGCCCGGCCGACCTTCTTTCGATGAGCAGTTCTTC. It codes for CASSLARPGRPSFDEQFF.

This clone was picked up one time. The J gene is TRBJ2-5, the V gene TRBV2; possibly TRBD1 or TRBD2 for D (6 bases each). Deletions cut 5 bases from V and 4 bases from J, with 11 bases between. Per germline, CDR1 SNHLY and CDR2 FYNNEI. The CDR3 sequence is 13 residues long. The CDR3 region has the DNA TGTGCCAGCAGTCTTGGAGGGGGAGAGACCCAGTACTTC. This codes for CASSLGGGETQYF.

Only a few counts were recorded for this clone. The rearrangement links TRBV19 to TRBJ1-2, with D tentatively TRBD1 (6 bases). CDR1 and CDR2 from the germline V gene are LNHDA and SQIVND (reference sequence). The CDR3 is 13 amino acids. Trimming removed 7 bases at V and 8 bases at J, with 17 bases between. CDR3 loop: CASTGQSWAGYTF. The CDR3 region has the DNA TGTGCCAGTACCGGACAGTCCTGGGCCGGCTACACCTTC.

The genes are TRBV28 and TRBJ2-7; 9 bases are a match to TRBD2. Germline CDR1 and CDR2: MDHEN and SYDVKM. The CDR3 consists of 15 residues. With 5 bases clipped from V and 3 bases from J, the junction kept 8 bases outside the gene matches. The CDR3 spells CASSKGGTSIYEQYF. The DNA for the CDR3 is TGTGCCAGCAGTAAAGGGGGGACTAGCATCTACGAGCAGTACTTC.

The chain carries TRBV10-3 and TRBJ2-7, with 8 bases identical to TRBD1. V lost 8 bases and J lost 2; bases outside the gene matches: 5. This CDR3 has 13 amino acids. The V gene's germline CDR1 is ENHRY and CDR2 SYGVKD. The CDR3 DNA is TGTGCCATCGAGGGACAGGACACCTACGAGCAGTACTTC. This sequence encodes CAIEGQDTYEQYF.

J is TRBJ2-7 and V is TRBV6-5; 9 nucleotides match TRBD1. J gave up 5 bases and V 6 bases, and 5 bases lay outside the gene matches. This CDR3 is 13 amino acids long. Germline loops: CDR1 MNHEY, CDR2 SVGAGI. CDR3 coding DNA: TGTGCCAGCAGCGTGACAGGGGGAAACGAGCAGTACTTC. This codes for CASSVTGGNEQYF.

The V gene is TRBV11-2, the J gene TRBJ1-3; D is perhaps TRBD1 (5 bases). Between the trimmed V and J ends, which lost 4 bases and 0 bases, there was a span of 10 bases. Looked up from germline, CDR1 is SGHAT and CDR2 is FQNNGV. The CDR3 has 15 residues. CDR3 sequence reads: CASSSGTFSGNTIYF. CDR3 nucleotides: TGTGCCAGCAGCTCTGGGACTTTCTCTGGAAACACCATATATTTT. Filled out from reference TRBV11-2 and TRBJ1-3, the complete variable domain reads EAGVAQSPRYKIIEKRQSVAFWCNPISGHATLYWYQQILGQGPKLLIQFQNNGVVDDSQLPKDRFSAERLKGVDSTLKIQPAKLEDSAVYLCASSSGTFSGNTIYFGEGSWLTVV.

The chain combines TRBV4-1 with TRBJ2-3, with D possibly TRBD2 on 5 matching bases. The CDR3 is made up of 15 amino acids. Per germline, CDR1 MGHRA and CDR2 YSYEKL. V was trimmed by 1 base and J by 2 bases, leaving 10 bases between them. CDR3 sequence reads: CASSQGSGPTDTQYF. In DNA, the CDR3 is TGCGCCAGCAGCCAAGGGAGCGGCCCCACAGATACGCAGTATTTT.

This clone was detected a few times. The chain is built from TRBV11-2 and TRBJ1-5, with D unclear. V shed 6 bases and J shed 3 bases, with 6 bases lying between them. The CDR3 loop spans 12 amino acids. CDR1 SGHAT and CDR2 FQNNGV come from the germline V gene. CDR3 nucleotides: TGTGCCAGCAGTGGTAACAATCAGCCCCAGCATTTT. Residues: CASSGNNQPQHF.

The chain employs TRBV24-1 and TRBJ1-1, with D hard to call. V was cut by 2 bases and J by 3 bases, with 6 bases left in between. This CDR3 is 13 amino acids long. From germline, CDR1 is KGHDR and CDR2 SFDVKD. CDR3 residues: CATSDYRHTEAFF. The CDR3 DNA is TGTGCCACCAGTGATTATCGGCACACTGAAGCTTTCTTT.

Here the CDR3 DNA reads TGTGCCAGCAGCCACCCCCCCGGACGGGGCACAGATACGCAGTATTTT. Translating gives CASSHPPGRGTDTQYF. V and J are TRBV7-8 and TRBJ2-3, with D unclear. The CDR3 runs to 16 residues. From germline, CDR1 is SGHVS and CDR2 FQNEAQ. Trimming stripped 5 bases from V and 1 base from J, with 16 bases between.

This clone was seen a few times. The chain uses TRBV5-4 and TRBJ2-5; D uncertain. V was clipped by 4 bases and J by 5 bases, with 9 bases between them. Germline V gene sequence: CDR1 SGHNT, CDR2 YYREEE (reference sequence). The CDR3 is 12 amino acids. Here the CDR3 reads CASSQDAETQYF. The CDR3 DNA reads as TGTGCCAGCAGCCAGGACGCTGAGACCCAGTACTTC.

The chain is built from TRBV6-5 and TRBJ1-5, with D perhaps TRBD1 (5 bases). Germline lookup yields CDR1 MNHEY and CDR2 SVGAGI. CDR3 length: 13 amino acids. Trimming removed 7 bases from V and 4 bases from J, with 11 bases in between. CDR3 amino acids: CASTRRVNQPQHF. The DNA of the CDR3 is TGTGCCAGCACGCGCAGGGTAAATCAGCCCCAGCATTTT.

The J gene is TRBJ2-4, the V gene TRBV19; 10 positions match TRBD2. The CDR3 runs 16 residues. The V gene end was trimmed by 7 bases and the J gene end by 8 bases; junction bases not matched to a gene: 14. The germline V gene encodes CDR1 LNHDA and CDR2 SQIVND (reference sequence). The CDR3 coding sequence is TGTGCCAGTATGGAAAGCGGGAGGGCCAGAGGGGACATTCAGTACTTC. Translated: CASMESGRARGDIQYF.

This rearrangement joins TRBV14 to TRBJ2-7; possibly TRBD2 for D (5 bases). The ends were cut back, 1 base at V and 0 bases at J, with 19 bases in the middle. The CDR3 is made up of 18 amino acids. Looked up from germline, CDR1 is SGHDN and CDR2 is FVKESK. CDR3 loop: CASSQGGPRTWSSYEQYF. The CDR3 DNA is TGTGCCAGCAGCCAAGGCGGGCCAAGGACCTGGAGCTCCTACGAGCAGTACTTC.

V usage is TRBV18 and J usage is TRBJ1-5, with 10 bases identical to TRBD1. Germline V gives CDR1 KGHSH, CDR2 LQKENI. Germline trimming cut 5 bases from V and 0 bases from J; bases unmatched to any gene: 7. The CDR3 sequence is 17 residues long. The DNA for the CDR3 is TGTGCCAGCTCATTGGACAGGGGGGGCTATAGCAATCAGCCCCAGCATTTT. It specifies CASSLDRGGYSNQPQHF.